This T cell receptor beta chain was identified in a study of T-cell memory formation after mild COVID-19. This clonotype was picked up a small number of times. Libraries for TCRalpha and TCRbeta carried sample barcodes and unique molecular identifiers via 5'RACE. TCRdb re-called the 5' RACE reads with MiXCR, one entry per CDR3 protein. The table shows some 340,000 distinct CDR3 sequences, with approximately 12% occurring only once. Germline V gene sequence: CDR1 SGHRS, CDR2 YFSETQ. The CDR3 loop spans 15 amino acids. With 0 bases removed from V and 0 bases from J, the gap between germline ends came to 8 bases.

The receptor's source is a man between 18 and 35 years old who had mild COVID-19 (a few samples of this study predate the infection). Cell type and time point are not known. Sample: PBMCs or a T cell subset sorted from them (not recorded which). This chain connects TRBV5-1 to TRBJ2-3; no definite D call. The CDR3 sequence: CASSLAGKSTDTQYF. In nucleotides, the CDR3 is TGCGCCAGCAGCTTGGCCGGCAAGAGCACAGATACGCAGTATTTT.